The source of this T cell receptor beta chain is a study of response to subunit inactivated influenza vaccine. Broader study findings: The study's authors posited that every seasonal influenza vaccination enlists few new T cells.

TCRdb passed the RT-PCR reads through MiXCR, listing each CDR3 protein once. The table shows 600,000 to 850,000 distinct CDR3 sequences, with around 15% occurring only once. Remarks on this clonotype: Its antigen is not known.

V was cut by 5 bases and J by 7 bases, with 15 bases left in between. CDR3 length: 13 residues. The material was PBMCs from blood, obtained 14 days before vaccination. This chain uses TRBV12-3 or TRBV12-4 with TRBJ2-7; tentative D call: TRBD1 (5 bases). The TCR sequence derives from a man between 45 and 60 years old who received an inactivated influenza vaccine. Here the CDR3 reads CASSLDPGNEQYF. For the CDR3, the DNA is TGTGCCAGCAGTCTAGACCCAGGGAATGAGCAGTACTTC.